Described below is a single T cell receptor (beta chain) sequence and its context. Antigen unknown. This sample stems from a study of T cell responses to AZD1222 COVID-19 vaccine. About the research overall: Investigators merged groups given second doses at roughly 4 or roughly 12 weeks.

Findings of the study overall: No repertoire was sampled before or during the peak T cell response, only after it. Targeting of unmutated variant regions was reportedly seen in nearly half of spike-specific TCRs. In a largely white British group with more females than males, clonal diversity was possibly underestimated.

Clones were read by immunoSEQ multiplex PCR, and TCRdb kept only the in-frame ones, dropping some. The table lists 85,000 to 100,000 clones, 70% to 80% of them singletons. Deletions cut 2 bases from V and 1 base from J, with 26 bases between. The CDR3 extends over 20 amino acids. From germline, CDR1 is MDHEN and CDR2 SYDVKM. The chain couples TRBV28 to TRBJ2-5; D is tentatively TRBD1 or TRBD2 (6 bases each). This receptor was obtained from an adult in good health. The sample in question was peripheral blood, obtained on day 0 of AZD1222 vaccination. The CDR3 DNA reads TGTGCCAGCAGTTTAAATTGGGGGTCTGGGGGGCGAGGGACCCAAGAGACCCAGTACTTC. This encodes CASSLNWGSGGRGTQETQYF.